This is a list of T cell receptor beta chains from one sample in a study of CD8 T cells in Susac syndrome. TCRdb called the immunoSEQ multiplex PCR reads again in MiXCR, with one record for every CDR3 protein. The sample carries fewer than 150,000 distinct CDR3 sequences, approximately 90% recorded once. The sequenced material came from CD8+ T cells from PBMCs. The receptors come from a human donor with multiple sclerosis. Both conserved end residues are part of each CDR3. A D gene is named only where the DNA matches it firmly. Clone size is stated in some rows and not others, as once, few, many or a class when expanded.

D gene,CDR3 length,V gene,J gene,clone size,CDR3 DNA,CDR3 protein
TRBD2,17,TRBV3-1,TRBJ2-1,-,TGTGCCAGCAGCCAATGGGGGGTGGGACTAGCGGAGAATGAGCAGTTCTTC,CASSQWGVGLAENEQFF
TRBD2,15,TRBV3-1,TRBJ2-1,once,TGTGCCAGCAGCCTGAGGACTAGCGGTCTCCATGAGCAGTTCTTC,CASSLRTSGLHEQFF
-,11,TRBV19,TRBJ1-1,-,TGTGCCAGTAGTTATAACCTCGGGGCTTTCTTT,CASSYNLGAFF
-,14,TRBV27,TRBJ1-5,-,TGTGCCAGCAGTCCCCTCGAAGTTTATCAGCCCCAGCATTTT,CASSPLEVYQPQHF
TRBD2,15,TRBV5-6,TRBJ2-1,-,TGTGCCAGCAGCTTCGATCCGGGAGGAAGGAATGAGCAGTTCTTC,CASSFDPGGRNEQFF
-,14,TRBV4-3,TRBJ2-7,once,TGCGCCAGCAGCCCGGGACGACCGACCTACGAGCAGTACTTC,CASSPGRPTYEQYF
-,11,TRBV29-1,TRBJ1-2,-,TGCAGCGGTCAGGGGAACTATGGCTACACCTTC,CSGQGNYGYTF
-,16,TRBV4-3,TRBJ1-2,-,TGCGCCAGCAGCCAGGGTTCACGAGGGGGGCGCGGTGGCTACACCTTC,CASSQGSRGGRGGYTF
-,17,TRBV5-1,TRBJ2-1,-,TGCGCCAGCAGCTTGGTAGTCGGGGCGATCTCCTACAATGAGCAGTTCTTC,CASSLVVGAISYNEQFF
-,13,TRBV12-3/TRBV12-4,TRBJ2-7,-,TGTGCCAGCGGACCGGACGGCTCCTACGAGCAGTACTTC,CASGPDGSYEQYF
-,13,TRBV3-1,TRBJ1-2,once,TGTGCCAGCAGCCAAGTCGCGGGGTACGGCTACACCTTC,CASSQVAGYGYTF
-,13,TRBV4-3,TRBJ2-7,-,TGCGCCAGCAGATTAGATTATCCCTACGAGCAGTACTTC,CASRLDYPYEQYF
-,13,TRBV3-1,TRBJ2-2,-,TGTGCCAGCATGGGAGTTAACACCGGGGAGCTGTTTTTT,CASMGVNTGELFF
-,18,TRBV28,TRBJ2-1,-,TGTGCCAGCAGTTTATCTTATGAAGAGCGAATCTCCTACAATGAGCAGTTCTTC,CASSLSYEERISYNEQFF
-,16,TRBV15,TRBJ2-2,-,TGTGCCACCAGCACCCCCGGGACTCTAGGGACCGGGGAGCTGTTTTTT,CATSTPGTLGTGELFF
TRBD1,15,TRBV19,TRBJ1-5,-,TGTGCCAGTTGTGAGGCAGGGGGCGGTTTTCAGCCCCAGCATTTT,CASCEAGGGFQPQHF
-,13,TRBV29-1,TRBJ2-7,-,TGCAGCACGTCAGGTCCATCCTCAGACGAGCAGTACTTC,CSTSGPSSDEQYF
TRBD2,15,TRBV3-1,TRBJ2-7,-,TGTGCCAGCAGCCAACTAGCGGGAAACCTCTACGAGCAGTACTTC,CASSQLAGNLYEQYF
-,15,TRBV6-5,TRBJ1-1,-,TGTGCCAGCAGTTTTCGGGGGGCGTGGAAAACTGAAGCTTTCTTT,CASSFRGAWKTEAFF
-,13,TRBV30,TRBJ1-1,-,TGTGCCTGGAGTTACACACTGAACACTGAAGCTTTCTTT,CAWSYTLNTEAFF
TRBD2,15,TRBV11-1,TRBJ2-1,-,TGTGCCAGCAGCTTAGATGCGGGAGAGTACAATGAGCAGTTCTTC,CASSLDAGEYNEQFF
-,12,TRBV2,TRBJ2-7,-,TGTGCCAGCAGGGACAGTCGCTACGAGCAGTACTTC,CASRDSRYEQYF
TRBD2,16,TRBV4-1,TRBJ2-2,-,TGCGCCAGCAGCCAAGTTCAACTAGCGGGCACCGGGGAGCTGTTTTTT,CASSQVQLAGTGELFF
-,14,TRBV7-9,TRBJ2-7,-,TGTGCCAGCAGCCCCCCGATTAGGTGGGACGAGCAGTACTTC,CASSPPIRWDEQYF
-,14,TRBV6-5,TRBJ2-7,-,TGTGCCAGCACTTATCAAACAGGGAGCCACGAGCAGTACTTC,CASTYQTGSHEQYF
-,16,TRBV12-3/TRBV12-4,TRBJ2-1,-,TGTGCCAGCAGTTCCCCGACTTTCAGCTCCTACAATGAGCAGTTCTTC,CASSSPTFSSYNEQFF
TRBD1,17,TRBV4-2,TRBJ1-3,-,TGTGCCAGCAGCCGCGACAGGGAGGGCTCCCATGGAAACACCATATATTTT,CASSRDREGSHGNTIYF
-,13,TRBV2,TRBJ2-1,-,TGTGCCAGCAGCCTGACGGAATACAATGAGCAGTTCTTC,CASSLTEYNEQFF